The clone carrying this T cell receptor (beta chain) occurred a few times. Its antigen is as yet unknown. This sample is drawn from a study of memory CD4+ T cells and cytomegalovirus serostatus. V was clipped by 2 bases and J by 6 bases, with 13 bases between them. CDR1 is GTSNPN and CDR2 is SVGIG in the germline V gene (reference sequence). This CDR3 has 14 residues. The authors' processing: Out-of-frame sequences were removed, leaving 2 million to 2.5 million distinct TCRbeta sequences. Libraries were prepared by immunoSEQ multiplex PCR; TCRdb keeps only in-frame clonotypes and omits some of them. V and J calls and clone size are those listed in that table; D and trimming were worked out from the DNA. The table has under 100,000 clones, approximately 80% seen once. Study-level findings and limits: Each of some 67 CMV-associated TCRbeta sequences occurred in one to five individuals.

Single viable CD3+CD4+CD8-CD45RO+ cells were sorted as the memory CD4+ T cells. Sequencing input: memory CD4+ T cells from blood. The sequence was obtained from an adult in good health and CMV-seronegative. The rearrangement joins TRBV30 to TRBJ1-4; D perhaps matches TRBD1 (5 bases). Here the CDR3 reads CAWSRPGGDEKLFF. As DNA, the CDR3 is TGTGCCTGGAGTCGTCCCGGGGGGGATGAAAAACTGTTTTTT.